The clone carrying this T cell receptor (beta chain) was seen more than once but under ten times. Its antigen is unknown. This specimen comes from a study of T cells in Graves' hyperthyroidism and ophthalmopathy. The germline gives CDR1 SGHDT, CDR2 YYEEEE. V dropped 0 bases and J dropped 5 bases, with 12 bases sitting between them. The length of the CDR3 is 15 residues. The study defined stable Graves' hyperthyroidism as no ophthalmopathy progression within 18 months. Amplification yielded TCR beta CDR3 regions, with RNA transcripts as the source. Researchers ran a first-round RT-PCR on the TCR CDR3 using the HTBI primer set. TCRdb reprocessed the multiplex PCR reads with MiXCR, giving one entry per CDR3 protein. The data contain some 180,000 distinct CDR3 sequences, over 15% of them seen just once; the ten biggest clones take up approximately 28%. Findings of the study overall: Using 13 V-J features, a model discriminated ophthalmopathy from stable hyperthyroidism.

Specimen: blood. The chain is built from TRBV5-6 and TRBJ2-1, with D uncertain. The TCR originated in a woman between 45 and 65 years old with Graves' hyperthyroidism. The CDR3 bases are TGTGCCAGCAGCTTGGGCTCACAAGCACACAATGAGCAGTTCTTC. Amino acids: CASSLGSQAHNEQFF.